These 24 T cell receptor beta chains were all obtained from the same sample, sequenced in a study of T cells in Graves' hyperthyroidism and ophthalmopathy. From RNA transcripts, TCR beta CDR3 regions were amplified. First-round RT-PCR with HTBI primers amplified the TCR CDR3 region. TCRdb re-derived calls from the multiplex PCR reads in MiXCR, one entry per CDR3 protein. The sample contains hundreds of thousands of distinct CDR3 sequences, roughly 15% of which appear only once. Sequenced: blood. These receptors were obtained from a woman aged 18-29 years with Graves' ophthalmopathy.

This clonotype appeared many times. The rearrangement uses TRBV6-1 and TRBJ1-5; D remains ambiguous. CDR3 size: 14 residues. Trimming shortened V by 0 bases and J by 9 bases, and 12 bases separated the two germline ends. Germline CDR1 is MNHNS and CDR2 is SASEGT. The DNA for the CDR3 is TGTGCCAGCAGTGAAGCAAAAGGCCTACGGCCCCAGCATTTT. Its protein product is CASSEAKGLRPQHF.

The chain couples TRBV30 to TRBJ2-5; D uncertain. V was pared by 7 bases and J by 1 base, with 10 bases between. Germline values: CDR1 GTSNPN, CDR2 SVGIG (reference sequence). The length of the CDR3 is 12 residues. CDR3 protein: CASSVVQETQYF. The CDR3 nucleotides read TGTGCCTCTTCAGTAGTCCAAGAGACCCAGTACTTC.

This clonotype occurred many times. The chain couples TRBV6-1 to TRBJ2-1; D uncertain. Trimming shortened V by 6 bases and J by 10 bases, and 25 bases separated the two germline ends. The V gene's germline CDR1 is MNHNS and CDR2 SASEGT. The CDR3 sequence is 16 residues long. For the CDR3, the DNA is TGTGCCAGCAGCGACTCCTTAACTACGCTCCTTCAGGAGCAGTTCTTC. As protein: CASSDSLTTLLQEQFF.

About this clonotype: Its ends do not fully match the called genes, so a read error is possible. The chain employs TRBV28 and TRBJ2-7; 7 bases are shared with TRBD1. The CDR3 is made up of 13 amino acids. The V gene's germline CDR1 is MDHEN and CDR2 SYDVKM. CDR3 in amino acids: CTSSEQGSYKQYF. The CDR3 coding sequence is TGTACCAGCAGCGAACAGGGGTCCTACAAGCAGTACTTC. Full variable domain (missing parts from reference TRBV28 and TRBJ2-7): DVKVTQSSRYLVKRTGEKVFLECVQDMDHENMFWYRQDPGLGLRLIYFSYDVKMKEKGDIPEGYSVSREKKERFSLILESASTNQTSMYLCTSSEQGSYKQYFGPGTRLTVT.

V gene TRBV11-3 combines with J gene TRBJ2-6, with D unclear. The CDR3 runs 19 residues. Per germline, CDR1 SGHNT and CDR2 YENEEA. V gave up 8 bases and J gave up 0 bases, with 23 bases separating them. CDR3 nucleotides: TGTGCCAGCCTCCGCAGTTCATATAAAACAGACTCTGGGGCCAACGTCCTGACTTTC. It translates to CASLRSSYKTDSGANVLTF.

This clonotype showed up just once. V and J are TRBV20-1 and TRBJ2-7; 8 bases are a match to TRBD2. CDR3 size: 15 residues. J lost 0 bases, V lost 5 bases, and 9 bases had no gene match. Germline lookup yields CDR1 DFQATT and CDR2 SNEGSKA (reference sequence). CDR3 in DNA: TGCAGTGCTGACGGGTACGGGACTAGCTCCTACGAGCAGTACTTC. It encodes CSADGYGTSSYEQYF.

This clonotype occurred many times. The gene calls are TRBV19 and TRBJ2-3, with a possible D match to TRBD2 (6 bases). V was clipped by 5 bases and J by 4 bases, with 13 bases between them. CDR1 is LNHDA, CDR2 SQIVND, per germline (reference sequence). CDR3 length equals 14 residues. DNA of the CDR3: TGTGCCAGTAGTGGAGACCTAGCGTCAGATACGCAGTATTTT. The encoded protein is CASSGDLASDTQYF.

This clonotype was recorded at least ten times. V and J are TRBV9 and TRBJ2-2; 8 bases line up with TRBD2. With V trimmed by 4 bases and J by 0 bases, 8 bases remained unmatched. CDR1 is SGDLS, CDR2 YYNGEE, per germline. This CDR3 has 17 residues. CDR3: CASSRGSGGANTGELFF. In nucleotides, the CDR3 is TGTGCCAGCAGCCGAGGGAGCGGGGGCGCGAACACCGGGGAGCTGTTTTTT. Supplemented by reference TRBV9 and TRBJ2-2, the full variable domain reads DSGVTQTPKHLITATGQRVTLRCSPRSGDLSVYWYQQSLDQGLQFLIQYYNGEERAKGNILERFSAQQFPDLHSELNLSSLELGDSALYFCASSRGSGGANTGELFFGEGSRLTVL.

This clonotype was counted only a few times. This could be a read error, since a much larger clone is one nucleotide away. The chain joins TRBV3-1 to TRBJ1-5; 9 bases align to TRBD1. The CDR3 length is 15 residues. Germline V gives CDR1 LGHDT, CDR2 YNNKEL (reference sequence). The CDR3 sequence: CASSQRDRVNQPRHF. CDR3 in DNA: TGTGCCAGCAGCCAACGGGACAGGGTAAATCAGCCCCGGCATTTT.

This clonotype was observed many times. The chain carries TRBV7-3 and TRBJ1-1; TRBD1 is a possible D gene (6 bases). Germline CDR1 reads SGHTA; CDR2 reads FQGTGA. The CDR3 spans 17 residues. The V end was cut by 6 bases, the J end by 1 base, with 21 bases between. The CDR3 nucleotides read TGTGCCAGCAGATCAATACGGGGGGACATCACGAACACTGAAGCTTTCTTT. This translates into CASRSIRGDITNTEAFF.

This clonotype was observed at least ten times. In DNA, the CDR3 is TGTGCCAGCAGTGACCACCAGCGTGAAAACAATGAGCAGTTCTTC. It encodes CASSDHQRENNEQFF. The rearrangement links TRBV2 to TRBJ2-1, with unresolved D. Trimming left V 3 bases short and J 5 bases short, with 14 bases between. This CDR3 region has 15 residues. Germline assignment: CDR1 SNHLY and CDR2 FYNNEI.

This clonotype showed up many times. V gene TRBV2 combines with J gene TRBJ1-2; TRBD1 matches 10 bases. From germline, CDR1 is SNHLY and CDR2 FYNNEI. There are 14 residues in the CDR3. J gave up 8 bases and V 6 bases, and 9 bases lay outside the gene matches. The CDR3 DNA reads TGTGCCAGCAGCGTGGGACAGGGGTTGGGAGGCTACACCTTC. This codes for CASSVGQGLGGYTF.

The chain has TRBV5-1 and TRBJ2-7; possibly TRBD1 or TRBD2 for D (5 bases each). The CDR3 loop spans 14 amino acids. Trimming stripped 3 bases from V and 2 bases from J, with 12 bases between. Germline CDR1 reads SGHRS; CDR2 reads YFSETQ. CDR3 region: CASSSWDRPYEQYF. The DNA of the CDR3 is TGCGCCAGCAGCTCCTGGGACCGCCCCTACGAGCAGTACTTC.

This clonotype was seen many times. The J gene is TRBJ2-3, the V gene TRBV24-1, with TRBD1 matching 9 bases. Trimming took 7 bases from V and 2 from J; bases not matched to a gene: 3. Germline V gene lookup returns CDR1 KGHDR and CDR2 SFDVKD. The CDR3 contains 14 residues. The CDR3 region is CATSTGGPTDTQYF. The CDR3 DNA reads as TGTGCCACCAGCACAGGGGGCCCCACAGATACGCAGTATTTT.

This clonotype was counted ten times or more. The V gene is TRBV6-2 or TRBV6-3, the J gene TRBJ1-2; 9 positions match TRBD1. Germline V lookup: CDR1 MNHEY, CDR2 SVGEGT. V lost 5 bases, J lost 2 bases, and 3 bases stayed unmatched. The CDR3 has 14 residues. The CDR3: CASSQGQGNYGYTF. Here the CDR3 DNA reads TGTGCCAGCAGTCAGGGACAGGGCAACTATGGCTACACCTTC.

As for this clonotype: A read error may explain this, as a much larger clone is one base away. The rearrangement uses TRBV11-2 and TRBJ2-5; D is perhaps TRBD1 or TRBD2 (6 bases each). This CDR3 is 17 amino acids long. V was cut by 5 bases and J by 4 bases, with 23 bases left in between. Germline loops: CDR1 SGHAT, CDR2 FQNNGV. CDR3 residues: CASSQPSQGGLGETQYF. CDR3 DNA: TGTGCCAGCAGCCAACCATCCCAAGGGGGGCTGGGAGAGACCCAGTACTTC. Combining the CDR3 with reference TRBV11-2 and TRBJ2-5 gives the whole variable domain EAGVAQSPRYKIIEKRQSVAFWCNPISGHATLYWYQQILGQGPKLLIQFQNNGVVDDSQLPKDRFSAERLKGVDSTLKIQPAKLEDSAVYLCASSQPSQGGLGETQYFGPGTRLLVL.

This clonotype was picked up many times. J is TRBJ2-7 and V is TRBV3-2. TRBV3-2 is a recognized pseudogene. The CDR3 runs to 11 residues. The CDR3: CASLPRHEQYF. The DNA of the CDR3 is TGTGCCAGTTTGCCTAGGCACGAGCAGTACTTC.

This clonotype was found many times. V and J are TRBV2 and TRBJ1-1, with a tentative D call TRBD1 (5 bases). Germline assignment: CDR1 SNHLY and CDR2 FYNNEI. V was trimmed by 5 bases and J by 7 bases, leaving 8 bases between them. The CDR3 contains 11 residues. The CDR3 protein is CASSSDSEAFF. The CDR3 DNA reads as TGTGCCAGCAGTTCAGACAGTGAAGCTTTCTTT.

This chain uses TRBV2 with TRBJ2-5, with 11 bases matching TRBD2. The CDR3 runs to 19 residues. V trimming: 0 bases; J trimming: 5 bases; junction bases outside the gene matches: 14. Germline CDR1 SNHLY, CDR2 FYNNEI. The CDR3 bases are TGTGCCAGCAGTGAAGCCCTCGGATATAGCGGGAGGGTGATGGAGACCCAGTACTTC. It translates to CASSEALGYSGRVMETQYF.

This clonotype was counted many times. J is TRBJ2-2 and V is TRBV20-1; D is ambiguous. V shed 3 bases and J shed 2 bases, with 4 bases lying between them. Germline V gene lookup returns CDR1 DFQATT and CDR2 SNEGSKA (reference sequence). The CDR3 is 12 amino acids. DNA of the CDR3: TGCAGTGCTAGGGTCAACACCGGGGAGCTGTTTTTT. Translated: CSARVNTGELFF.

This clonotype occurred many times. The chain employs TRBV6-2 or TRBV6-3 and TRBJ2-3; 11 nucleotides align to TRBD2. The germline V gene has CDR1 MNHEY and CDR2 SVGEGT. V was clipped by 4 bases and J by 0 bases; unmatched bases: 6. The CDR3 is 17 amino acids. The CDR3 DNA reads TGTGCCAGCAGTTTCCGCCGGACTAGCGGGAGCACAGATACGCAGTATTTT. This codes for CASSFRRTSGSTDTQYF.

This clonotype was seen ten or more times. V usage is TRBV28 and J usage is TRBJ2-3; TRBD2 agrees at 7 bases. From germline, CDR1 is MDHEN and CDR2 SYDVKM. Unmatched junction bases numbered 13, after V lost 4 bases and J lost 0 bases. The CDR3 is made up of 18 amino acids. CDR3: CASSSSQAGAISTDTQYF. For the CDR3, the DNA is TGTGCCAGCAGTTCTAGTCAGGCGGGAGCAATAAGCACAGATACGCAGTATTTT.

A word on this clonotype: At one end the junction does not follow the germline gene, possibly because of a read error. The rearrangement uses TRBV28 and TRBJ2-1; D is possibly TRBD1 or TRBD2 (6 bases each). Looked up from germline, CDR1 is MDHEN and CDR2 is SYDVKM. The CDR3 covers 15 residues. The CDR3 region is CASTLGGGSYNEQFF. The CDR3 nucleotides are TGTGCCAGCACCCTGGGGGGCGGCTCCTATAATGAGCAGTTCTTC. The variable domain in full, completed from reference TRBV28 and TRBJ2-1, reads DVKVTQSSRYLVKRTGEKVFLECVQDMDHENMFWYRQDPGLGLRLIYFSYDVKMKEKGDIPEGYSVSREKKERFSLILESASTNQTSMYLCASTLGGGSYNEQFFGPGTRLTVL.

The sample holds many counts of this clonotype. The CDR3 region is CASSLRGKNIQYF. The CDR3 DNA reads as TGTGCCAGCAGCTTAAGGGGCAAAAACATTCAGTACTTC. The V call is TRBV7-2, the J call TRBJ2-4, with a weak D call TRBD1 (5 bases). Germline assignment: CDR1 SGHTA and CDR2 FQGNSA. Trimming left V 2 bases short and J 3 bases short, with 5 bases between. The CDR3 is 13 residues long.